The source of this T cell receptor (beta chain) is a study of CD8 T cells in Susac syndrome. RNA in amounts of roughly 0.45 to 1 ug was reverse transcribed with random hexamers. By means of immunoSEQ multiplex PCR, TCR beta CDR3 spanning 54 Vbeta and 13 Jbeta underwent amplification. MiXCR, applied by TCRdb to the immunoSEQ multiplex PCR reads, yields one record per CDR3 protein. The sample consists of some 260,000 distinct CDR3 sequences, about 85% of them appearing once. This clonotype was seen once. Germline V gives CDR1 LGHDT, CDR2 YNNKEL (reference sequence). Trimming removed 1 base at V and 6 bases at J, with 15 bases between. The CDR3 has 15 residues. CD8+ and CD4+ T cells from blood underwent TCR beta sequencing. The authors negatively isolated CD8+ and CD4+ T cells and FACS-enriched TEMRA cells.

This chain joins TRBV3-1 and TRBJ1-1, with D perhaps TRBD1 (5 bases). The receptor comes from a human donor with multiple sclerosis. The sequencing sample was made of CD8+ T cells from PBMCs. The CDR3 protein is CASSQVSAGWAEAFF. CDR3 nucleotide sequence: TGTGCCAGCAGCCAAGTTTCCGCAGGGTGGGCTGAAGCTTTCTTT. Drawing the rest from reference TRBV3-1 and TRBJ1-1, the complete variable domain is DTAVSQTPKYLVTQMGNDKSIKCEQNLGHDTMYWYKQDSKKFLKIMFSYNNKELIINETVPNRFSPKSPDKAHLNLHINSLELGDSAVYFCASSQVSAGWAEAFFGQGTRLTVV.